The present T cell receptor beta chain was sequenced within a study of spatial heterogeneity in lung cancer. Study-level results: Tumor mutation count correlated with how many alpha and beta TCRs expanded intratumorally.

TCRdb re-called the 5' RACE reads with MiXCR, one entry per CDR3 protein. The sample yields around 18,000 distinct CDR3 sequences, approximately 5.6% seen once. This CDR3 spans 12 amino acids. The germline CDR1 and CDR2 sequences are DFQATT and SNEGSKA (reference sequence). V lost 6 bases to trimming and J lost 5 bases, with 10 bases between them. This clonotype was detected ten times or more. Its antigen is not known. For a library built for alpha chains, this beta chain is a stray read; little rests on its size. Time point meaning: sample taken at primary tumor resection. Tumor, nontumor lung or frozen PBMC supplied whole RNA, sequenced without sorting.

The sequencing here drew on lung tumor tissue, taken at surgery. This clonotype originated in a female donor with early-stage non-small cell lung cancer. The chain recombines TRBV20-1 with TRBJ2-2, with a tentative D call TRBD2 (6 bases). CDR3 nucleotide sequence: TGCAGTGCAGATGGAGGGACCGGGGAGCTGTTTTTT. Translating gives CSADGGTGELFF.